The T cell receptor (beta chain) described here comes from a study of T cells in Graves' hyperthyroidism and ophthalmopathy. Study-level findings and limits: Also found in blood were most expanded thyroid clonotypes above 0.001.

Patients with ophthalmopathy all had a Clinical Activity Score of at least 3, a NOSPECS grade of at least 4 and duration under 3 months. A remark on this clonotype: Its antigen is still unknown.

RNA transcripts provided the source from which TCR beta CDR3 regions were amplified. First-round RT-PCR with HTBI primers amplified the TCR CDR3 region. Using its own MiXCR run on the multiplex PCR reads, TCRdb lists one record per CDR3 protein. The sample lists 550,000 to 600,000 distinct CDR3 sequences, 14% seen once, with less than 9% in the top ten. Trimming removed 3 bases from V and 8 bases from J, with 2 bases in between. CDR3 length equals 11 residues. Germline V CDR1 and CDR2: SNHLY, FYNNEI. The source is a young woman with Graves' ophthalmopathy. Material for sequencing was blood. The chain uses TRBV2 and TRBJ2-6; D unclear. The CDR3 bases are TGTGCCAGCAGTGAGTCCAACGTCCTGACTTTC. It translates to CASSESNVLTF.